Following are 2 T cell receptor beta chains from one sample sequenced in a study of T cell responses to AZD1222 COVID-19 vaccine. The data were produced by immunoSEQ multiplex PCR, yet TCRdb's version contains in-frame clones alone and is incomplete. The sample lists around 110,000 clones; approximately 93% were seen once. The material sequenced was peripheral blood, taken on day 0 of AZD1222 vaccination. The source is an adult in good health.

This sequence joins TRBV5-1 and TRBJ2-1; D perhaps matches TRBD2 (5 bases). Between the trimmed V and J ends, which lost 5 bases and 0 bases, there was a span of 9 bases. The CDR3 has 14 amino acids. Germline V gene sequence: CDR1 SGHRS, CDR2 YFSETQ. The CDR3 nucleotides read TGCGCCAGCAGTAGCGAGTTCTCCTACAATGAGCAGTTCTTC. Protein: CASSSEFSYNEQFF.

The chain has TRBV2 and TRBJ1-5, with 9 bases aligning to TRBD1. The V gene end was trimmed by 6 bases and the J gene end by 7 bases; junction bases not matched to a gene: 4. The CDR3 sequence is 13 residues long. Germline loops: CDR1 SNHLY, CDR2 FYNNEI. DNA for the CDR3: TGTGCCAGCAGGGGGACAGGGAGGCAGCCCCAGCATTTT. Amino acids: CASRGTGRQPQHF.